This T cell receptor (beta chain) derives from a study of identical twins. General study findings and limits: In zero-insertion analyses, partial confounding could arise from invariant MAIT and iNKT cells.

Note on this clonotype: Its antigen is currently unknown.

TCRdb re-analysed the 5' RACE reads in MiXCR, keeping a single row per CDR3 protein. Among a few hundred thousand distinct CDR3 sequences listed, 9.6% were seen once. This sample also appeared in a second study, on yellow fever vaccine responses in identical twins.

Material: PBMCs. The TCR sequence derives from a young woman in good health.

In DNA form, the CDR3 reads TGTGCCAGCAGTTTATGGACAGGGAGGAACACTGAAGCTTTCTTT. This sequence encodes CASSLWTGRNTEAFF. The chain carries TRBV28 and TRBJ1-1; 7 bases fit TRBD1. The CDR3 spans 15 residues. The V and J ends lost 0 bases and 1 base, in that order; junction bases with no gene match: 2. The germline gives CDR1 MDHEN, CDR2 SYDVKM.